The sequence of this TCR beta chain was determined in a study of OX40 agonist ivuxolimab in advanced cancers. Study conclusions and caveats: The authors also found low normalized T-cell clonal expansion in some nonresponders.

CDR3 size: 15 residues. Germline lookup yields CDR1 SQVTM and CDR2 ANQGSEA. Losses at the gene ends were 7 bases for V and 3 bases for J; bases not matched to a gene: 11. Clones were sequenced by immunoSEQ multiplex PCR, and TCRdb holds only the in-frame ones, with some missing. The sample holds about 64,000 clones, about 85% seen once. Notes on this clone: Its cognate antigen is unknown.

The TCR was taken from an adult with an advanced solid tumor such as melanoma, head and neck, liver or kidney cancer. The chain employs TRBV29-1 and TRBJ2-5; the match to TRBD2 covers 10 bases. Sample: CD4+ or CD8+ T cells sorted from blood, taken in a trial of the OX40 agonist ivuxolimab. CDR3 protein: CSAPLAGEGKETQYF. The CDR3 DNA is TGCAGCGCTCCGCTAGCGGGAGAGGGCAAAGAGACCCAGTACTTC.